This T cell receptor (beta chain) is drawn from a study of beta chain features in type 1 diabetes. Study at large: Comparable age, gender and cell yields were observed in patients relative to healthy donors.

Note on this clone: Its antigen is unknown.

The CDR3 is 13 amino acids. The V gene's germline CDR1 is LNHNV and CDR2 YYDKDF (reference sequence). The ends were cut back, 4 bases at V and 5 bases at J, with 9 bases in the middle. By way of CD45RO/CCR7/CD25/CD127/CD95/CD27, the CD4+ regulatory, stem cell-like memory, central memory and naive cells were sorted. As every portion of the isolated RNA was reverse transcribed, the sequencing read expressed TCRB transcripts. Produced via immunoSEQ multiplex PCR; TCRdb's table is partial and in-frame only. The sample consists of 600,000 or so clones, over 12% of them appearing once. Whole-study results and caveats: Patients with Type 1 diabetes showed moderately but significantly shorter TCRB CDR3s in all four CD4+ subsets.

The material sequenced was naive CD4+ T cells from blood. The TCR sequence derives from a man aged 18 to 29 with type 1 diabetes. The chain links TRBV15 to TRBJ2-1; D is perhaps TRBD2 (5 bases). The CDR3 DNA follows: TGTGCCACCAGCACAGGACTTAACAATGAGCAGTTCTTC. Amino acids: CATSTGLNNEQFF.